Following are 4 T cell receptor beta chains from one sample sequenced in a study of T cells after posttransplantation cyclophosphamide (dated by TCRdb to the mid-2010s). The library was made by the immunoSEQ multiplex PCR assay. As stored in TCRdb, this immuneACCESS dataset retains in-frame rearrangements with V and J assigned. A fraction of the clones does not appear; measured against another copy, unresolved V genes explain less than half of the discrepancy, and the remainder lacks a known reason. The table for this sample lists 20,000 to 25,000 clones; 73% of them were counted only once. The leading ten clones occupy around 0.7% of the sample. The sample comprised memory CD4+ T cells sorted from PBMCs. The receptors derive from an older woman in good health, CMV-negative, and a related stem cell transplant donor.

CDR3: CASSRGTGFHEQYF. The CDR3 DNA reads TGTGCCAGCAGCCGAGGGACAGGGTTCCACGAGCAGTACTTC. The V call is TRBV28, the J call TRBJ2-7; 9 bases are a match to TRBD1. Looked up from germline, CDR1 is MDHEN and CDR2 is SYDVKM. The length of the CDR3 is 14 residues. Trimming at V came to 6 bases and at J to 5 bases, leaving 8 bases not matched to a gene.

The chain is built from TRBV5-1 and TRBJ2-1; tentatively, D is TRBD1 (6 bases). Trimming cost V 4 bases and J 8 bases, with 16 bases left between them. CDR3 length equals 14 residues. The germline gives CDR1 SGHRS, CDR2 YFSETQ. The CDR3 spells CASSIQGPWDEQFF. The CDR3 DNA is TGCGCCAGCAGCATACAGGGCCCATGGGATGAGCAGTTCTTC.

This clone was detected only a few times. This chain uses TRBV7-6 with TRBJ2-7; possibly TRBD2 for D (5 bases). Germline lookup yields CDR1 SGHVS and CDR2 FNYEAQ. This CDR3 has 15 residues. Trimming cost V 1 base and J 3 bases, with 13 bases left between them. CDR3 nucleotides: TGTGCCAGCAGCTTAGAAGAGCGGAAACACTACGAGCAGTACTTC. Translated, it gives CASSLEERKHYEQYF.

CDR3 region: CASSPQGAGGYTF. CDR3 bases: TGCGCCAGCAGCCCTCAGGGGGCCGGTGGCTACACCTTC. The chain has TRBV4-3 and TRBJ1-2, with 8 bases aligning to TRBD1. Losses at the gene ends were 4 bases for V and 7 bases for J; bases not matched to a gene: 5. The V gene's germline CDR1 is LGHNA and CDR2 YSLEER. This CDR3 is 13 amino acids long.